This entry lists 23 T cell receptor beta chains sequenced from one sample in a study of T cell clonality in common variable immunodeficiency. General study findings and limits: Common variable immunodeficiency TCR beta sequences reportedly had fewer deletions and N-nucleotide insertions.

No cognate antigen is known for these TCRs. Sequencing was performed with immunoSEQ multiplex PCR; in TCRdb, only in-frame clones are kept and a portion is missing. The profile covers about 17,000 clones, none occurring a single time. Sequencing was done on a sample of peripheral blood mononuclear cells. The receptor source for this set is a human donor with common variable immunodeficiency.

This clone was seen only a few times. With the read ending 3 residues before the CDR3 end, the germline J gene is used to fill in that end. This sequence joins TRBV6-2 or TRBV6-3 and TRBJ2-7; 10 bases agree with TRBD1. The J segment lost 6 bases and the V segment lost 6 bases, leaving 11 bases of the junction unmatched. This CDR3 is 15 amino acids long. The germline gives CDR1 MNHEY, CDR2 SVGEGT. The CDR3 reads CASSIHRDRGSEQYF. Partial CDR3 DNA: TGTGCCAGCAGCATACACCGGGACAGGGGTTCCGAG.

In its sample, this clone was seen a few times. With the read ending 3 residues before the CDR3 end, the germline J gene is used to fill in that end. The chain carries TRBV7-9 and TRBJ2-2; 7 bases agree with TRBD1. Germline CDR1 reads SEHNR; CDR2 reads FQNEAQ (reference sequence). The V and J ends lost 5 bases and 4 bases, in that order; junction bases with no gene match: 4. This CDR3 has 14 amino acids. The part of the CDR3 DNA that was read is TGTGCCAGCAGCCGGGACAGATTCACCGGGGAG. Amino acid sequence: CASSRDRFTGE. The full-length CDR3 reads as CASSRDRFTGELFF.

In its sample, this clone was seen a few times. Read coverage stops 3 residues before the CDR3 terminus; the germline J gene supplies the remainder. The J gene is TRBJ2-5, the V gene TRBV2; D gene unclear. The CDR3 loop spans 17 amino acids. Germline values: CDR1 SNHLY, CDR2 FYNNEI. V was shortened by 10 bases and J by 0 bases, with 24 bases between the two germline ends. This CDR3 reads CATLPLGTQWYQETQYF. The covered CDR3 bases are TGTGCCACCCTCCCCTTGGGCACACAATGGTACCAAGAGACC.

Regarding this clone: The CDR3 goes on 3 residues after the read ends, and that part is filled in from the germline J gene. V usage is TRBV6-2 or TRBV6-3 and J usage is TRBJ2-5; the match to TRBD2 covers 12 bases. CDR1 and CDR2 from the germline V gene are MNHEY and SVGEGT. V lost 4 bases and J lost 0; bases outside the gene matches: 6. The CDR3 totals 17 residues. CDR3 DNA, as far as it was read: TGTGCCAGCAGTTCTGCCCTAGCGGGAGGGAACCAAGAGACC. Translating gives CASSSALAGGNQET. In full, the CDR3 is CASSSALAGGNQETQYF.

This clone has only a few counts. The sequence runs out 3 residues before the end of the CDR3; the remainder is reconstructed from the germline J gene. The chain joins TRBV2 to TRBJ1-5, with 10 bases identical to TRBD1. V was pared by 4 bases and J by 5 bases, with 2 bases of the junction left unmatched. CDR3 length equals 14 residues. Per the germline V gene, CDR1 is SNHLY and CDR2 is FYNNEI. CDR3 bases read: TGTGCCAGCAGTGCGGGACAGGGGTATCAGCCC. This sequence encodes CASSAGQGYQP. The complete CDR3 sequence is CASSAGQGYQPQHF.

Comment on this clone: With the read ending 3 residues before the CDR3 end, the germline J gene is used to fill in that end. The V gene is TRBV7-2, the J gene TRBJ2-7; D uncertain. The CDR3 covers 13 residues. V was clipped by 5 bases and J by 6 bases, with 14 bases between them. Germline loops: CDR1 SGHTA, CDR2 FQGNSA. The covered CDR3 bases are TGTGCCAGCAGCCGTACGGCGGCCCCCGAG. Translation gives CASSRTAAPE. The entire CDR3 protein reads CASSRTAAPEQYF.

This clone has more than one count but fewer than ten. Read data end 3 residues before the CDR3 end; the end is taken from the germline J gene. This chain links TRBV7-8 with TRBJ2-3; 11 bases are shared with TRBD1. Germline assignment: CDR1 SGHVS and CDR2 FQNEAQ. Trimming took 5 bases from V and 4 from J; bases not matched to a gene: 8. The CDR3 has 16 residues. Incomplete CDR3 DNA: TGTGCCAGCAGCGGCGGACCGGGACAGGGGGCAGATACG. Protein: CASSGGPGQGADT. The whole CDR3 sequence is CASSGGPGQGADTQYF.

This clone was observed a few times. The read comes to an end 3 residues before the CDR3 does, leaving the germline J gene to fill in the end. The chain has TRBV19 and TRBJ2-2; 8 nucleotides match TRBD1. CDR1 LNHDA and CDR2 SQIVND come from the germline V gene (reference sequence). This CDR3 contains 14 residues. J lost 6 bases, V lost 9 bases, and 9 bases had no gene match. CDR3 sequence: CASKDRVRAGELFF. CDR3 DNA (partial): TGTGCCAGCAAGGACAGGGTACGCGCCGGGGAG.

This clone was detected ten times or more. The read stops 3 residues short of the end of the CDR3; the missing end is completed from the germline J gene. The rearrangement links TRBV7-3 to TRBJ2-1; D unresolved. Trimming took off 2 bases at V and 0 bases at J, with 17 bases between the two ends. This CDR3 region has 18 residues. Germline CDR1 and CDR2: SGHTA and FQGTGA. The sequenced CDR3 bases are TGTGCCAGCAGCTTATATTCGACTGCGAGCAGCTCCTACAATGAG. This encodes CASSLYSTASSSYNE. In full, the CDR3 reads CASSLYSTASSSYNEQFF.

This clone was seen a few times. Coverage ceases 3 residues before the CDR3 finishes, and the germline J gene fills in the end. The rearrangement joins TRBV20-1 to TRBJ2-7; a weak D match, TRBD1 (5 bases). The CDR3 is 14 amino acids. The V gene lost 3 bases and the J gene lost 1 base, with 13 bases spanning the gap. Looked up from germline, CDR1 is DFQATT and CDR2 is SNEGSKA (reference sequence). The CDR3 sequence: CSASGWGLSYEQYF. Incomplete CDR3 DNA: TGCAGTGCTAGCGGGTGGGGCTTGTCCTACGAG.

This clone was detected a few times. The covered CDR3 bases are TGTGCCAGCAGCCCTGATCAGCCC. This translates into CASSPDQP. The CDR3 in its entirety is CASSPDQPQHF. The chain uses TRBV7-2 and TRBJ1-5, with unresolved D. The CDR3 end lies 3 residues beyond the end of the read and is filled in from the germline J gene. There are 11 residues in the CDR3. Germline V gene data show CDR1 as SGHTA and CDR2 as FQGNSA. V lost 5 bases, J lost 5 bases, and 4 bases lay in between. Full variable domain (remainder filled in from reference TRBV7-2 and TRBJ1-5): GAGVSQSPSNKVTEKGKDVELRCDPISGHTALYWYRQSLGQGLEFLIYFQGNSAPDKSGLPSDRFSAERTGGSVSTLTIQRTQQEDSAVYLCASSPDQPQHFGDGTRLSIL.

At least ten counts were recorded for this clone. The CDR3 end is not reached by the read, which stops 3 residues before it; the germline J gene fills it in. The chain combines TRBV19 with TRBJ2-2; D is ambiguous. CDR3 length: 13 amino acids. Germline CDR1 is LNHDA and CDR2 is SQIVND (reference sequence). The V and J ends lost 3 bases and 4 bases respectively, with 6 bases between them. The part of the CDR3 DNA that was read is TGTGCCAGTAGTATGGTCGGCACCGGGGAG. Protein product: CASSMVGTGE. The entire CDR3 reads CASSMVGTGELFF.

Relative to its sample, this clone is medium-sized. CDR3 bases read: TGTGCCAGCAGCCCTGGTGCGCGCCAAGAGACC. This translates into CASSPGARQET. The complete CDR3 reads CASSPGARQETQYF. This sequence joins TRBV28 and TRBJ2-5; D uncertain. From the germline J gene comes the end of the CDR3, since the read stops 3 residues before it. The CDR3 is 14 residues long. V lost 6 bases, J lost 1 base, and 12 bases lay in between. CDR1 and CDR2 from the germline V gene are MDHEN and SYDVKM.

The table lists this clone with a few counts. The junction departs from germline at one end; a sequencing error may be responsible. The CDR3 is cut off 3 residues early in the read; its end comes from the germline J gene. V gene TRBV6-2 or TRBV6-3 combines with J gene TRBJ2-7, with TRBD2 matching over 11 bases. Germline CDR1 reads MNHEY; CDR2 reads SVGEGT. This CDR3 is 17 amino acids long. The CDR3 sequence is CASSHSGLAGQAYEQYF. The part of the CDR3 DNA that was read is TGTGCCAGCAGTCACTCCGGACTAGCGGGCCAAGCCTACGAG.

As for this clone: The read falls 3 residues short of the CDR3 end, and the missing part is taken from the germline J gene. J is TRBJ2-5 and V is TRBV7-7; TRBD1 aligns across 7 bases. Germline V gene sequence: CDR1 SSHAT, CDR2 FNYEAQ (reference sequence). V lost 4 bases and J lost 5; bases outside the gene matches: 4. This CDR3 contains 13 residues. The part of the CDR3 DNA that was read is TGTGCCAGCAGCTCCGACAGGGTGGAGACC. It translates to CASSSDRVET. The whole CDR3 sequence is CASSSDRVETQYF.

This clone was found many times. Read data end 3 residues before the CDR3 end; the end is taken from the germline J gene. This chain connects TRBV19 to TRBJ1-2, with D tentatively TRBD1 (5 bases). Germline CDR1 and CDR2: LNHDA and SQIVND (reference sequence). The CDR3 sequence is 15 residues long. Partial CDR3 DNA: TGTGCCAGTACCCATTCGGGGGGGGAAATAGTCGGC. Translated, it gives CASTHSGGEIVG. The entire CDR3 is CASTHSGGEIVGYTF.

This clone was seen at least ten times. Coverage ceases 3 residues before the CDR3 finishes, and the germline J gene fills in the end. The gene calls are TRBV5-1 and TRBJ2-2; D is perhaps TRBD1 (7 bases). The CDR3 contains 14 residues. V was shortened by 10 bases and J by 2 bases, with 15 bases between the two germline ends. Per germline, CDR1 SGHRS and CDR2 YFSETQ. CDR3: CAGRDRANTGELFF. The sequenced part of the CDR3 DNA is TGCGCCGGGCGGGACAGAGCTAACACCGGGGAG.

This clone was detected ten times or more. The read gets to within 3 residues of the CDR3 end, and the germline J gene fills in the rest. The chain joins TRBV5-1 to TRBJ2-3, with TRBD1 as a possible D gene (6 bases). V lost 7 bases to trimming and J lost 4 bases, with 16 bases between them. Germline-derived CDR1 and CDR2 are SGHRS and YFSETQ. The CDR3 runs 14 residues. The CDR3 sequence: CASAPGHGADTQYF. CDR3 DNA, as far as it was read: TGCGCCAGCGCCCCGGGACATGGGGCAGATACG.

The table lists this clone with many counts. CDR3 DNA, as far as it was read: TGTGCCAGCAGTTTGGAGCGGGAGGTGTGGTCAGATACG. It is translated as CASSLEREVWSDT. In full, the CDR3 is CASSLEREVWSDTQYF. The chain uses TRBV28 and TRBJ2-3; 9 nucleotides line up with TRBD2. The read terminates 3 residues ahead of where the CDR3 ends, so the germline J gene completes it. Germline V gene lookup returns CDR1 MDHEN and CDR2 SYDVKM. This CDR3 is 16 amino acids long. V shed 3 bases, J shed 4 bases, and the junction held 8 bases outside the gene matches.

This clone was counted only a few times. This CDR3 is CASSPPTGQGRTGELFF. CDR3 DNA, as far as it was read: TGTGCCAGCTCACCACCGACCGGACAGGGTCGGACCGGGGAG. This rearrangement joins TRBV18 to TRBJ2-2; 8 nucleotides line up with TRBD1. With the read ending 3 residues before the CDR3 end, the germline J gene is used to fill in that end. Per germline, CDR1 KGHSH and CDR2 LQKENI. There are 17 residues in the CDR3. After removal of 0 bases from V and 5 bases from J, the junction contained 8 bases not matched to a gene.

In this sample, this clone turned up many times. The CDR3 extends 3 residues past the end of the read, so its final part is completed from the germline J gene. The chain uses TRBV20-1 and TRBJ1-3, with 7 nucleotides matching TRBD1. Looked up from germline, CDR1 is DFQATT and CDR2 is SNEGSKA (reference sequence). CDR3 length equals 14 residues. Losses at the gene ends were 5 bases for V and 0 bases for J; bases not matched to a gene: 4. CDR3 sequence reads: CSAPDRASGNTIYF. CDR3 bases read: TGCAGTGCTCCCGACAGGGCCTCTGGAAACACC.

This clone was picked up many times. The sequence runs out 3 residues before the end of the CDR3; the remainder is reconstructed from the germline J gene. J is TRBJ1-2 and V is TRBV6-1; possibly TRBD1 for D (5 bases). The germline V gene encodes CDR1 MNHNS and CDR2 SASEGT. The CDR3 is 12 residues long. Incomplete CDR3 DNA: TGTGCCAGCAGTGAGGGGACTTACGGC. Its protein product is CASSEGTYG. The full-length CDR3 reads as CASSEGTYGYTF.

This clone has more than one count but fewer than ten. From the germline J gene comes the end of the CDR3, since the read stops 3 residues before it. The gene calls are TRBV5-1 and TRBJ2-6; D is undetermined. The V and J ends lost 0 bases and 0 bases respectively, with 4 bases between them. Germline CDR1 and CDR2: SGHRS and YFSETQ. The CDR3 runs to 15 residues. The CDR3 spells CASSLASSGANVLTF. The DNA read from the CDR3 is TGCGCCAGCAGCTTGGCTTCCTCTGGGGCCAACGTC. Drawing the rest from reference TRBV5-1 and TRBJ2-6, the complete variable domain is KAGVTQTPRYLIKTRGQQVTLSCSPISGHRSVSWYQQTPGQGLQFLFEYFSETQRNKGNFPGRFSGRQFSNSRSEMNVSTLELGDSALYLCASSLASSGANVLTFGAGSRLTVL.